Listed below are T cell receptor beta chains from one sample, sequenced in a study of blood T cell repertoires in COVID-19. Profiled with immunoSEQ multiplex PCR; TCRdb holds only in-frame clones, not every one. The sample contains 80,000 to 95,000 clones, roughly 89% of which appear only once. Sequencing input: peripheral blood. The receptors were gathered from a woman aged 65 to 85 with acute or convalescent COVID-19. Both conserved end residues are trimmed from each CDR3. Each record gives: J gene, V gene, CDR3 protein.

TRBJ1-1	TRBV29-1	SGRDRGTEAF
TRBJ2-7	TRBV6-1	ASSDPGLRTEQY
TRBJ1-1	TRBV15	ATSRQENTEAF
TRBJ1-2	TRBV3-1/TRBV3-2	ASSQAPGNYGYT
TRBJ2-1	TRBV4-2	ASSQEGRGGDEQF
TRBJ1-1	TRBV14	ASSQGVGPEAF
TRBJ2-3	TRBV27	ASSSSEYTDTQY
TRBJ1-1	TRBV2	ASSRDRATEAF
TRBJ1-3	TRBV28	ASRRTGAGNTIY
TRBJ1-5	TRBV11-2	ASSLVGSNQPQH
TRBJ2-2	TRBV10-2	ASSLTVTNTGELF
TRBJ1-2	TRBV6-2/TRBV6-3	ASSYITGRNYGYT
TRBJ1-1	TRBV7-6	ASSSGGEGYTEAF
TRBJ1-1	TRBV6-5	ASSSLVENTEAF
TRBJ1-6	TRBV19	ASSAEGANSPLH
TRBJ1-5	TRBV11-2	ASSLAAGTGFNQPQH
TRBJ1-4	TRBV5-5	ASLKGQGQGTNEKLF
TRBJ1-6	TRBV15	ATSVSPGTKSSYNSPLH
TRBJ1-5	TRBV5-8	ASSPNQPQH
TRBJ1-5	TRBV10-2	ASSRDLYQPQH
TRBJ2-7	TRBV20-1	SASRGYEQY
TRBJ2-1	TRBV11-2	ASSFMTGNEQF
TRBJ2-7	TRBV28	ASSETGSTYEQY